This T cell receptor beta chain was identified in a study of CD4 T cells in relation to SARS-CoV-2 and coronaviruses. Before the COVID-19 pandemic, during about 2010-2018, CD4+ T cells were taken from unexposed donors. The cells were cultured for over eight days before CD4+ T cells were isolated. V was pared by 0 bases and J by 3 bases, with 6 bases between. This CDR3 comprises 14 residues. Germline CDR1 and CDR2: MNHEY and SVGEGT. TCRdb's table, derived via immunoSEQ multiplex PCR, lists solely in-frame clones and lacks some. Among tens of thousands of clones listed, roughly 72% were seen once. Turning to this clone: Its antigen remains unknown.

The TCR sequence derives from a human donor in good health. This chain uses TRBV6-2 or TRBV6-3 with TRBJ2-1; D not resolved. The sequencing sample was made of CD4+ T cells from PBMCs, cultured in vitro. The CDR3 here is CASSYSKDYNEQFF. CDR3 nucleotide sequence: TGTGCCAGCAGTTACTCGAAGGACTACAATGAGCAGTTCTTC.